These T cell receptor beta chains were read from a single sample in a study of cytomegalovirus exposure and HLA in healthy donors. TCRdb keeps only in-frame clones here, not all; method: immunoSEQ multiplex PCR. The profile shows more than 90,000 clones, around three quarters of them singletons. Sequencing used PBMCs. The receptors here all came from a woman younger than 45 in good health and CMV-seronegative. The CDR3 runs from the conserved cysteine through the conserved F or W. The order of the fields is J gene, clone size, D gene, V gene, CDR3 DNA, CDR3 protein. A D gene is named only where the DNA matches it firmly. The size entry is marked missing in some rows and otherwise reads once, few, many or a size class.

>TRBJ1-4|.|.|TRBV6-4
TGTGCCAGCAGTTCAGGGGCGCCGAATGAAAAACTGTTTTTT
CASSSGAPNEKLFF
>TRBJ2-5|.|.|TRBV6-5
TGTGCCAGCAGTAGACAGCTTTCAGAGACCCAGTACTTC
CASSRQLSETQYF
>TRBJ2-6|.|TRBD1|TRBV30
TGTGCCTGGAGTAGAGACCTGACAGGGGCCGGCGTCCTGACTTTC
CAWSRDLTGAGVLTF
>TRBJ1-5|.|TRBD1|TRBV19
TGTGCCAGTAGTAACCTACAGGGGATTAACGGTCAGCCCCAGCATTTT
CASSNLQGINGQPQHF
>TRBJ1-1|.|TRBD1|TRBV29-1
TGCAGCGTTGCCAGGGGGAAACAGGGGACGGACACTGAAGCTTTCTTT
CSVARGKQGTDTEAFF
>TRBJ2-5|few|TRBD2|TRBV6-1
TGTGCCAGCAGTGAACTAGTCGGGGGGGGAGAGACCCAGTACTTC
CASSELVGGGETQYF
>TRBJ2-7|once|TRBD1|TRBV2
TGTGCCAGCAGTAACTACCGGGACAGCCGCTACGAGCAGTACTTC
CASSNYRDSRYEQYF
>TRBJ1-2|.|TRBD1|TRBV5-1
TGCGCCAGCAGCTTGGTTCCGGAGGGGGCGGGTGGCTACACCTTC
CASSLVPEGAGGYTF
>TRBJ1-5|.|TRBD1|TRBV7-9
TGTGCCAGCAGCCTAGACAGGGGGGGTCAGCCCCAGCATTTT
CASSLDRGGQPQHF
>TRBJ1-2|once|TRBD1|TRBV5-1
TGCGCCAGCAGCTTGGGAACAGGGGGGGACTATGGCTACACCTTC
CASSLGTGGDYGYTF
>TRBJ1-2|few|.|TRBV27
TGTGCCAGCAGCACAGGAGTGGGGTATGGCTACACCTTC
CASSTGVGYGYTF
>TRBJ2-5|.|.|TRBV7-2
TGTGCCAGCAGCTTAGTTCTACAAGAGACCCAGTACTTC
CASSLVLQETQYF
>TRBJ1-6|.|.|TRBV6-5
TGTGCCAGCAGTTTGGACGGGGTAGATTCACCCCTCCACTTT
CASSLDGVDSPLHF
>TRBJ2-1|.|TRBD2|TRBV5-1
TGCGCCAGCAGCTCCCGCGCCGGGACTAGGAATGAGCAGTTCTTC
CASSSRAGTRNEQFF
>TRBJ2-7|.|TRBD2|TRBV6-4
TGTGCCAGCAGAACTTCGGGACTAGCGGGGGACCACGAGCAGTACTTC
CASRTSGLAGDHEQYF
>TRBJ1-6|.|.|TRBV30
TGTGCCTGGAACACAGGGTCGTCCTATAATTCACCCCTCCACTTT
CAWNTGSSYNSPLHF
>TRBJ1-4|.|TRBD1|TRBV30
TGTGCCTGGAGTCACGCCTACAGGACAGGTTTATTAGCTAATGAAAAACTGTTTTTT
CAWSHAYRTGLLANEKLFF
>TRBJ1-5|.|TRBD1|TRBV7-2
TGTGCCAGCAGCTTAAGGACAGGGGATCAGCCCCAGCATTTT
CASSLRTGDQPQHF
>TRBJ1-2|few|.|TRBV11-2
TGTGCCAGCAGCCCTAACCAGGGACACAGCTACACCTTC
CASSPNQGHSYTF
>TRBJ2-7|.|.|TRBV2
TGTGCCAGCAGTGGTGAGGAGAACGAGCAGTACTTC
CASSGEENEQYF
>TRBJ2-2|.|.|TRBV5-1
TGCGCCAGCAGCTTGAGCCAAAACACCGGGGAGCTGTTTTTT
CASSLSQNTGELFF
>TRBJ1-6|.|.|TRBV13
TGTGCCAGCAGCTTACAGGGCCCCGCGGTAGCATCCTATAATTCACCCCTCCACTTT
CASSLQGPAVASYNSPLHF
>TRBJ2-7|.|TRBD1|TRBV7-8
TGTGCCAGCAGCTTTTCAGGACAGGGGCGGTATTACGAGCAGTACTTC
CASSFSGQGRYYEQYF
>TRBJ2-1|.|.|TRBV11-2
TGTGCCAGCAGCTCCGACTCGTACAATGAGCAGTTCTTC
CASSSDSYNEQFF
>TRBJ1-2|.|TRBD1|TRBV28
TGTGCCAGCAGTTTCAGGGGGCAGGGCGGGTATGGCTACACCTTC
CASSFRGQGGYGYTF
>TRBJ1-1|few|TRBD1|TRBV19
TGTGCCAGTAGTCCTCACAGGGGAGGAGGCACTGAAGCTTTCTTT
CASSPHRGGGTEAFF
>TRBJ2-7|.|.|TRBV30
TGTGCCTGGAGCGCAGGGCCAACCTACGAGCAGTACTTC
CAWSAGPTYEQYF
>TRBJ1-5|once|.|TRBV6-5
TGTGCCAGCAGTTACCACGGGAGCAATCAGCCCCAGCATTTT
CASSYHGSNQPQHF
>TRBJ1-2|.|TRBD1|TRBV5-4
TGTGCCAGCAGCTTGGGCTTGTCGGGACAGGGTTGGAATGGCTACACCTTC
CASSLGLSGQGWNGYTF
>TRBJ2-5|.|TRBD1|TRBV10-3
TGTGCCATCAGTGTGGGCAGGGGGCACCAAGAGACCCAGTACTTC
CAISVGRGHQETQYF
>TRBJ1-1|.|.|TRBV7-2
TGTGCCAGCAGCGTCCGGGAGGGCGCTGAAGCTTTCTTT
CASSVREGAEAFF
>TRBJ2-7|.|.|TRBV5-1
TGCGCCAGCAGCTTGGTTGCAGGGGCCTACGAGCAGTACTTC
CASSLVAGAYEQYF
>TRBJ2-1|.|.|TRBV7-9
TGTGCCAGGGCTGAGGCGGTCTCCTACAATGAGCAGTTCTTC
CARAEAVSYNEQFF
>TRBJ2-7|.|.|TRBV5-1
TGCGCCAGCAGCCCCGGGACCTACGAGCAGTACTTC
CASSPGTYEQYF
>TRBJ1-1|.|.|TRBV29-1
TGCAGCGTTGACGGGGGTCTCTCTGAAGCTTTCTTT
CSVDGGLSEAFF
>TRBJ2-7|.|TRBD1|TRBV11-2
TGTGCCACCTCGGGACAGGGTTCCTACGAGCAGTACTTC
CATSGQGSYEQYF
>TRBJ1-1|.|.|TRBV19
TGTGCCAGTAGTATGCAGGGCCTGAACACTGAAGCTTTCTTT
CASSMQGLNTEAFF